Listed below are T cell receptor beta chains from one sample, sequenced in a study of blood T cell repertoires in COVID-19. Generated by immunoSEQ multiplex PCR, the TCRdb table keeps only in-frame clones and is missing some. The sample consists of about 89,000 clones, 75% to 90% of them appearing once. Specimen: peripheral blood. All receptors derive from a male donor with acute or convalescent COVID-19. The CDR3 runs from the conserved cysteine through the conserved F or W. Clone size is stated in some rows and not others, as once, few, many or a class when expanded.

clone size: NA
CDR3 length: 16
V gene: TRBV24-1
CDR3 protein: CATSDLQGEQTDTQYF

clone size: NA
CDR3 length: 16
V gene: TRBV3-1/TRBV3-2
CDR3 protein: CASSQTSGSLNNEQFF

clone size: NA
CDR3 length: 15
V gene: TRBV19
CDR3 protein: CASSPRGVYNSPLHF

clone size: NA
CDR3 length: 18
V gene: TRBV5-1
CDR3 protein: CASSSSETGGGMNTEAFF

clone size: NA
CDR3 length: 15
V gene: TRBV3-1/TRBV3-2
CDR3 protein: CASSQGEAPSYEQYF

clone size: NA
CDR3 length: 16
V gene: TRBV5-6
CDR3 protein: CASSLGGTGGKSEQYF

clone size: NA
CDR3 length: 15
V gene: TRBV6-1
CDR3 protein: CASSEGEAGGNEQYF

clone size: NA
CDR3 length: 13
V gene: TRBV25-1
CDR3 protein: CASSDAGRAVAFF

clone size: few
CDR3 length: 12
V gene: TRBV19
CDR3 protein: CASSSGPGRQFF

clone size: NA
CDR3 length: 14
V gene: TRBV2
CDR3 protein: CASSENRGYEKLFF

clone size: NA
CDR3 length: 13
V gene: TRBV5-5
CDR3 protein: CASSPGGGYGYTF

clone size: NA
CDR3 length: 13
V gene: TRBV15
CDR3 protein: CAPHRSCRGEQYF

clone size: NA
CDR3 length: 12
V gene: TRBV7-3
CDR3 protein: CASTPGGYEQYF

clone size: NA
CDR3 length: 14
V gene: TRBV2
CDR3 protein: CASSYKGQGNEQFF

clone size: NA
CDR3 length: 14
V gene: TRBV21-1
CDR3 protein: CASLRGGVSDTQYF

clone size: once
CDR3 length: 13
V gene: TRBV7-8
CDR3 protein: CASSPGDTGELFF

clone size: NA
CDR3 length: 12
V gene: TRBV30
CDR3 protein: CAWSVSPFEAFF

clone size: NA
CDR3 length: 16
V gene: TRBV5-1
CDR3 protein: CASSATGTGLDYGYTF

clone size: NA
CDR3 length: 15
V gene: TRBV5-1
CDR3 protein: CASQGTPLSTDTQYF

clone size: NA
CDR3 length: 14
V gene: TRBV6-5
CDR3 protein: CANSRDQGPYEQYF

clone size: NA
CDR3 length: 15
V gene: TRBV24-1
CDR3 protein: CATSEGQGAYEKLFF

clone size: NA
CDR3 length: 15
V gene: TRBV24-1
CDR3 protein: CATSDTGGRGQPQHF

clone size: NA
CDR3 length: 17
V gene: TRBV3-1/TRBV3-2
CDR3 protein: CASSRLAGLTSAGELFF

clone size: once
CDR3 length: 14
V gene: TRBV5-8
CDR3 protein: CASSLAQHGNTIYF

clone size: NA
CDR3 length: 15
V gene: TRBV4-1
CDR3 protein: CASSQIGQGRYGYTF

clone size: NA
CDR3 length: 13
V gene: TRBV5-4
CDR3 protein: CASSRRAGETQYF

clone size: NA
CDR3 length: 15
V gene: TRBV15
CDR3 protein: CATSRGQALSYGYTF

clone size: NA
CDR3 length: 13
V gene: TRBV2
CDR3 protein: CASRTVSGNTIYF

clone size: NA
CDR3 length: 15
V gene: TRBV6-7
CDR3 protein: CASSYHSELWQPQHF

clone size: NA
CDR3 length: 16
V gene: TRBV19
CDR3 protein: CASSIEVGTVFPGYTF

clone size: NA
CDR3 length: 14
V gene: TRBV5-4
CDR3 protein: CASSTQGEAEKLFF

clone size: once
CDR3 length: 13
V gene: TRBV19
CDR3 protein: CASRTSGNNEQFF

clone size: NA
CDR3 length: 14
V gene: TRBV5-1
CDR3 protein: CASSPIGGDYEAFF

clone size: NA
CDR3 length: 15
V gene: TRBV6-1
CDR3 protein: CASSSPDRGDEKLFF

clone size: NA
CDR3 length: 13
V gene: TRBV6-6
CDR3 protein: CASSSDSNYGYTF

clone size: NA
CDR3 length: 14
V gene: TRBV27
CDR3 protein: CASSLYRGSYEQYF

clone size: NA
CDR3 length: 14
V gene: TRBV9
CDR3 protein: CASSPEPGDYGYTF

clone size: NA
CDR3 length: 16
V gene: TRBV9
CDR3 protein: CASRPGGSGGSGELFF

clone size: NA
CDR3 length: 14
V gene: TRBV2
CDR3 protein: CASSELGVGQPQHF